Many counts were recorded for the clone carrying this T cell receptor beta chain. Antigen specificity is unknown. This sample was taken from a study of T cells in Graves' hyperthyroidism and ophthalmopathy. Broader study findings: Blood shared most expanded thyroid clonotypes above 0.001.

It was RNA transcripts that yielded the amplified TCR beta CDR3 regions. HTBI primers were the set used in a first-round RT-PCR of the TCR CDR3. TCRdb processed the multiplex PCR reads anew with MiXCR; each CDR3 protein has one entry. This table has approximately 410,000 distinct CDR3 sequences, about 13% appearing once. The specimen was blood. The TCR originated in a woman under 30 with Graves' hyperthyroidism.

For the CDR3, the DNA is TGCGCCAGCAGCAGAGGGGGACAGGGTAGCAATGAGCAGTTCTTC. This encodes CASSRGGQGSNEQFF. V is TRBV5-1 and J is TRBJ2-1, with 9 positions matching TRBD1. This CDR3 has 15 residues. V shed 4 bases and J 6 bases; nucleotides not matched to a gene: 8. The germline V gene has CDR1 SGHRS and CDR2 YFSETQ.